This T cell receptor (beta chain) was found in a study of shared clonotypes between healthy human individuals. Sequenced by immunoSEQ multiplex PCR; TCRdb stores in-frame clones only, minus some. The sample has about 1.5 million clones, around 98% seen once. The V and J ends lost 5 bases and 0 bases respectively, with 4 bases between them. The CDR3 has 12 amino acids. Germline values: CDR1 SGHNT, CDR2 YENEEA. The J gene is TRBJ2-5, the V gene TRBV11-3; D unclear. Sequencing input: naive CD4+ T cells sorted from blood. Specified subset: CD45RA+ positively selected. This receptor was obtained from a man aged 25 to 40 in good health. The CDR3 DNA follows: TGTGCCAGCAGCGCTGACCAAGAGACCCAGTACTTC. Translating gives CASSADQETQYF.